Sequencing of this T cell receptor beta chain was carried out in a study of T-cell reconstitution after alpha-beta-depleted transplantation in children. General observations from the study: T-cell numbers and diversity, one year after transplant, stemmed largely from T cells that were newly produced. Several hundred expanded graft clones reportedly supplied alpha-beta T cells about two months after transplant.

Unique molecular identifiers tagged the TCRbeta library. TCRdb passed the PCR reads through MiXCR, listing each CDR3 protein once. The sample has around 300,000 distinct CDR3 sequences; more than 20% are singletons. Germline lookup yields CDR1 LNHDA and CDR2 SQIVND (reference sequence). CDR3 length: 14 residues. A remark on this clonotype: Its antigen is as yet unknown. The junction shows a germline mismatch at one end, possibly a read error.

The material was PBMCs, mostly from graft donor cells, obtained 180 days after TCRalphabeta/CD19-depleted stem cell transplant. The chain has TRBV19 and TRBJ2-2; TRBD1 or TRBD2 may be the D gene (6 bases each). This receptor was identified in a male patient younger than 18 who had a stem cell transplant for acute lymphoblastic leukemia, so the T cells may come from the graft donor. The CDR3 coding sequence is TGTGCCAGTAGCCCCGGGGGCCCGGCCGGGGAGCTGCTTTTT. Its translation: CASSPGGPAGELLF.